The rows below give T cell receptor beta chains drawn from one sample of a study of blood T cell repertoires in COVID-19. TCRdb's copy holds only in-frame clones and misses some; the assay was immunoSEQ multiplex PCR. The table includes about 140,000 clones, 65% to 85% detected once. The specimen was peripheral blood. Receptors originate from a human donor in a cohort sampled during active COVID-19. Each CDR3 is given with its conserved first and last residue. The order of the fields is V gene, J gene, clone size, D gene, CDR3 length, CDR3 protein, CDR3 DNA. D genes are given only for firm matches. The size field is filled for only some rows; it gives once, few, many or a size class.

TRBV2,TRBJ2-7,-,TRBD1,13,CATRMDRAREQYF,TGTGCCACCAGAATGGACAGGGCTCGTGAGCAGTACTTC
TRBV19,TRBJ1-5,-,TRBD1,15,CASSWGQGGNQPQHF,TGTGCCAGTAGTTGGGGACAGGGTGGCAATCAGCCCCAGCATTTT
TRBV2,TRBJ2-5,-,-,14,CASRPGFVRETQYF,TGTGCCAGCAGACCCGGGTTCGTAAGGGAGACCCAGTACTTC
TRBV3-1/TRBV3-2,TRBJ2-7,-,TRBD1,14,CASSLTGGSYEQYF,TGTGCCAGCAGCCTTACAGGGGGGAGCTACGAGCAGTACTTC
TRBV7-9,TRBJ2-1,-,TRBD1,17,CASRLWDWDREIDEQFF,TGTGCCAGCAGGTTGTGGGACTGGGACAGGGAAATCGATGAGCAGTTCTTC
TRBV6-5,TRBJ1-1,-,TRBD1,15,CASRLTGTVNTEAFF,TGTGCCAGCAGACTGACAGGGACAGTGAACACTGAAGCTTTCTTT
TRBV28,TRBJ2-2,-,TRBD1,16,CASREQGAGHTGELFF,TGTGCCAGCAGAGAACAGGGGGCAGGGCACACCGGGGAGCTGTTTTTT
TRBV27,TRBJ2-7,once,TRBD1,15,CASSLTGRLTYEQYF,TGTGCCAGCAGTCTGACAGGGCGACTCACCTACGAGCAGTACTTC
TRBV4-2,TRBJ2-7,-,-,13,CASSTRTAYEQYF,TGTGCCAGCAGCACGCGGACAGCCTACGAGCAGTACTTC
TRBV14,TRBJ1-2,-,TRBD1,16,CASSQTDRIFNYGYTF,TGTGCCAGCAGCCAAACGGACAGGATTTTTAACTATGGCTACACCTTC
TRBV18,TRBJ1-2,-,TRBD1,14,CASSPQTGVHGYTF,TGTGCCAGCTCACCACAGACAGGGGTTCATGGCTACACCTTC
TRBV27,TRBJ2-5,-,-,13,CASSEGGRKTQYF,TGTGCCAGCAGTGAGGGGGGGCGGAAGACCCAGTACTTC
TRBV7-9,TRBJ1-1,-,-,13,CASSYTGGTEAFF,TGTGCCAGCAGCTACACGGGCGGGACTGAAGCTTTCTTT
TRBV6-2/TRBV6-3,TRBJ2-7,-,-,16,CASSSPDSSQFYEQYF,TGTGCCAGCAGTTCCCCGGACAGCAGCCAGTTTTACGAGCAGTACTTC
TRBV5-1,TRBJ2-3,-,TRBD2,15,CASSPARGGTDTQYF,TGCGCCAGCAGCCCCGCGCGGGGAGGGACAGATACGCAGTATTTT
TRBV29-1,TRBJ2-7,-,TRBD1,12,CSARQGAREQYF,TGCAGCGCTCGACAGGGGGCGAGGGAGCAGTACTTC
TRBV9,TRBJ2-1,-,-,14,CASSVLGVGNEQFF,TGTGCCAGCAGCGTACTAGGGGTTGGCAATGAGCAGTTCTTC
TRBV5-1,TRBJ1-1,-,TRBD1,15,CASSRLFDRATEAFF,TGCGCCAGCAGCCGCCTATTTGACAGGGCGACTGAAGCTTTCTTT
TRBV6-4,TRBJ1-1,-,-,12,CASSDTGTEAFF,TGTGCCAGCAGTGACACGGGAACTGAAGCTTTCTTT
TRBV7-2,TRBJ1-4,-,-,15,CASSLGGRAEEKLFF,TGTGCCAGCAGCTTAGGGGGCAGGGCGGAGGAAAAACTGTTTTTT
TRBV3-1/TRBV3-2,TRBJ2-5,-,TRBD2,17,CASSQQPSGGARETQYF,TGTGCCAGCAGCCAACAACCTAGCGGGGGGGCACGTGAGACCCAGTACTTC
TRBV5-4,TRBJ2-2,-,-,16,CASSSWRGGNTGELFF,TGTGCCAGCAGCTCCTGGAGGGGGGGCAACACCGGGGAGCTGTTTTTT
TRBV28,TRBJ1-2,-,-,12,CASTAPGYGYTF,TGTGCCAGCACTGCGCCCGGCTATGGCTACACCTTC
TRBV6-5,TRBJ1-1,-,-,15,CASRRGGNLNTEAFF,TGTGCCAGCAGACGTGGGGGGAACCTGAACACTGAAGCTTTCTTT
TRBV7-9,TRBJ1-2,-,TRBD1,15,CASSLAGTVGIGYTF,TGTGCCAGCAGCTTAGCGGGGACAGTGGGTATTGGCTACACCTTC
TRBV28,TRBJ2-3,-,TRBD1,13,CASRKQGTDTQYF,TGTGCCAGCAGGAAACAGGGGACAGATACGCAGTATTTT
TRBV3-1/TRBV3-2,TRBJ2-1,-,-,15,CASSQTGEAYNEQFF,TGTGCCAGCAGCCAAACAGGGGAGGCCTACAATGAGCAGTTCTTC
TRBV9,TRBJ1-4,-,TRBD1,15,CASSVEGQGSEKLFF,TGTGCCAGCAGCGTAGAGGGACAGGGTTCTGAAAAACTGTTTTTT